This TCR beta chain was recorded in a study of vaccination effects on CD4 cells after COVID-19. Across the whole study: After expansion with viral peptide pools in the ViraFEST assay, antigen-specific CD4+ T cells were sequenced. Participants each got two BNT162b2 or mRNA-1273 vaccine doses. Study results and caveats: There was marked clonal contraction among infection- and vaccine-induced clones late after vaccination.

Following culture for approximately 11 days, CD4+ T cells were isolated. Data came from immunoSEQ multiplex PCR; TCRdb stores just in-frame clones and leaves some out. The profile shows roughly 29,000 clones, more than 55% of them singletons. Concerning this clone itself: The antigen remains unidentified.

The sample was CD4+ T cells from PBMCs cultured without peptide, taken before COVID-19 vaccination. The sequence came from a human donor who received a COVID-19 vaccine.

Here the CDR3 reads CASSPTIGSGAGHEQYF. CDR3 DNA sequence: TGTGCCAGCTCACCAACGATCGGGTCGGGGGCAGGGCATGAGCAGTACTTC. The chain uses TRBV18 and TRBJ2-7; D is perhaps TRBD1 or TRBD2 (6 bases each). The CDR3 spans 17 residues. Germline CDR1 reads KGHSH; CDR2 reads LQKENI. V gave up 2 bases and J gave up 7 bases, with 24 bases separating them.